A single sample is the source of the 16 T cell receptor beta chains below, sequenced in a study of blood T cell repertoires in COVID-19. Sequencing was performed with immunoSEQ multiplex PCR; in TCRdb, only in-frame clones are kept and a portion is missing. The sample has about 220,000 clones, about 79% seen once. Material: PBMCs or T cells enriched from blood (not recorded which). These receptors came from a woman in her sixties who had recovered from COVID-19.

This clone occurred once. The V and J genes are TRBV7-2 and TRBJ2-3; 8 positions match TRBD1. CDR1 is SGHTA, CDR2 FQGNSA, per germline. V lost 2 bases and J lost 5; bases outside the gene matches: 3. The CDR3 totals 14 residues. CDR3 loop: CASSLQGARDTQYF. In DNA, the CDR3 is TGTGCCAGCAGCTTACAGGGGGCGCGAGATACGCAGTATTTT.

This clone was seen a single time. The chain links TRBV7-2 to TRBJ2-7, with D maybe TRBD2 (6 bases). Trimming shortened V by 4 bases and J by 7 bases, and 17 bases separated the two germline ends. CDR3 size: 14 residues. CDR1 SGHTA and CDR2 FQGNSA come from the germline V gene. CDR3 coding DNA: TGTGCCAGCAGCTCCCAGGGTAGGGGAGGTGAGCAGTACTTC. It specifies CASSSQGRGGEQYF.

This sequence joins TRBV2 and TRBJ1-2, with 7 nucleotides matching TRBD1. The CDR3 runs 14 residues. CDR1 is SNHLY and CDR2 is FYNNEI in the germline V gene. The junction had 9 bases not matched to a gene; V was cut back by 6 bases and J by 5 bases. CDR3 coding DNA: TGTGCCAGCAGCGAACCGGGACAGCCTTATGGCTACACCTTC. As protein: CASSEPGQPYGYTF.

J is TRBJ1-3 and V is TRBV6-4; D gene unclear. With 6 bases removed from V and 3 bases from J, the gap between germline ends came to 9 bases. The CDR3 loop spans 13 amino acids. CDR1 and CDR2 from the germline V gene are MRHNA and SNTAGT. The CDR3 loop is CASSPDYGNTIYF. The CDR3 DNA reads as TGTGCCAGCAGCCCGGACTATGGAAACACCATATATTTT.

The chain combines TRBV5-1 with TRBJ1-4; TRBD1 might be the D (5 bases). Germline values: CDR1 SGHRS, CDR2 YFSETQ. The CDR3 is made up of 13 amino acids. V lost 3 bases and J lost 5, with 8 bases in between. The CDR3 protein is CASSYDSNEKLFF. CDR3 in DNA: TGCGCCAGCAGCTACGACAGCAATGAAAAACTGTTTTTT.

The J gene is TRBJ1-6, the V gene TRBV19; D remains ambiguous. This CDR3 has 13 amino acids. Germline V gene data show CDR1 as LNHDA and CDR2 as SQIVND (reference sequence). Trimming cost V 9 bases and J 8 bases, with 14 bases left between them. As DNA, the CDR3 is TGTGCCAGCCGTATTCCCCCCGATTCACCCCTCCACTTT. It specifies CASRIPPDSPLHF.

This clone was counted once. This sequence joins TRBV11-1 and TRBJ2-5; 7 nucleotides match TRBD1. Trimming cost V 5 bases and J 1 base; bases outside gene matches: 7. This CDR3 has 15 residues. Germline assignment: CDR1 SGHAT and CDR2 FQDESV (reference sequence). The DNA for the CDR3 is TGTGCCAGCAGCCTTCAGGGACAGATCCAAGAGACCCAGTACTTC. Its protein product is CASSLQGQIQETQYF.

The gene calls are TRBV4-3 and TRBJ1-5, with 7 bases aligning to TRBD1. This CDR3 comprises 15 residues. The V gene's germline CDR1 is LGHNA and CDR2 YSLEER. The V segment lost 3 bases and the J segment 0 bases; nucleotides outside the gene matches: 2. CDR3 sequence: CASSQRQGSNQPQHF. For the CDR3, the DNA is TGCGCCAGCAGCCAGAGACAGGGTAGCAATCAGCCCCAGCATTTT.

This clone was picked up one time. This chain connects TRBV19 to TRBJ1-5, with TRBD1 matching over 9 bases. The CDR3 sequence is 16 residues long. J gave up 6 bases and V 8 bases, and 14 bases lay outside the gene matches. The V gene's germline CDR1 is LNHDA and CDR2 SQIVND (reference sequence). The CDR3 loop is CASLQGADRGGQPQHF. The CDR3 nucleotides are TGTGCCAGTCTTCAGGGGGCGGACAGGGGAGGTCAGCCCCAGCATTTT. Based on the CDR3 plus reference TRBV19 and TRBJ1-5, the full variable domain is DGGITQSPKYLFRKEGQNVTLSCEQNLNHDAMYWYRQDPGQGLRLIYYSQIVNDFQKGDIAEGYSVSREKKESFPLTVTSAQKNPTAFYLCASLQGADRGGQPQHFGDGTRLSIL.

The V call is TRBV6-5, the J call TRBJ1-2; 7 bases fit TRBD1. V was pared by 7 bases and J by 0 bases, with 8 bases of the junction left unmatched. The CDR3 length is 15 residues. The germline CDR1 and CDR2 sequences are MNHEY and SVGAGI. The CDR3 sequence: CASTLGTVSNYGYTF. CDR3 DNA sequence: TGTGCCAGCACCTTAGGGACAGTTTCTAACTATGGCTACACCTTC.

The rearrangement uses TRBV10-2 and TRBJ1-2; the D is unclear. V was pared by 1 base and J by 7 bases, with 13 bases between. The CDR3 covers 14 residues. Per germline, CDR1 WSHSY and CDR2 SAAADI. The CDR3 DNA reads TGCGCCAGCAGTGAGTTAGGCCCCACGGGTGGCTACACCTTC. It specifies CASSELGPTGGYTF.

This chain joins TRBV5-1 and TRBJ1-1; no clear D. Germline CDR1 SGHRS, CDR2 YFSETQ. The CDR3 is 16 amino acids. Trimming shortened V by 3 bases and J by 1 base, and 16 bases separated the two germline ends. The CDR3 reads CASSSDRAGKNTEAFF. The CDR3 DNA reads TGCGCCAGCAGCTCCGACCGCGCAGGAAAGAACACTGAAGCTTTCTTT.

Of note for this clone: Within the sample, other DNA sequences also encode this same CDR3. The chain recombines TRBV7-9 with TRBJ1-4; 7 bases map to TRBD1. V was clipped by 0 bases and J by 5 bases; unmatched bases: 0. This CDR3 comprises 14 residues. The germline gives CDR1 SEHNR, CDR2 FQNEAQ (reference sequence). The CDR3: CASSLAGGNEKLFF. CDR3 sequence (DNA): TGTGCCAGCAGCTTAGCAGGGGGCAATGAAAAACTGTTTTTT. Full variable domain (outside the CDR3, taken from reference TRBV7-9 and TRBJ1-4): DTGVSQNPRHKITKRGQNVTFRCDPISEHNRLYWYRQTLGQGPEFLTYFQNEAQLEKSRLLSDRFSAERPKGSFSTLEIQRTEQGDSAMYLCASSLAGGNEKLFFGSGTQLSVL.

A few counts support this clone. CDR3 residues: CASSEYSRGSPYEQYF. CDR3 coding DNA: TGTGCCAGCAGTGAATATAGCCGGGGTTCGCCCTACGAGCAGTACTTC. J is TRBJ2-7 and V is TRBV25-1; D possibly corresponds to TRBD2 (5 bases). This CDR3 spans 16 amino acids. V lost 0 bases and J lost 2, with 14 bases in between. CDR1 and CDR2 from the germline V gene are MGHDK and SYGVNS.

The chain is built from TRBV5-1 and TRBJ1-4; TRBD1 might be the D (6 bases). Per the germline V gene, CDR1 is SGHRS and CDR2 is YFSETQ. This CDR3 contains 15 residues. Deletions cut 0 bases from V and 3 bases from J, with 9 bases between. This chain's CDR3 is CASSLAAGANEKLFF. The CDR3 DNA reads TGCGCCAGCAGCTTGGCGGCAGGGGCTAATGAAAAACTGTTTTTT.

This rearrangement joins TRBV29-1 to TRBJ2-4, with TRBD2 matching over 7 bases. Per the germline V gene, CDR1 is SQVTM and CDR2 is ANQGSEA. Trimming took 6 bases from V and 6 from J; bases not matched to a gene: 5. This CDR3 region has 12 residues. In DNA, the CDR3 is TGCAGCGTACCCGGGACTACAAACATTCAGTACTTC. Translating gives CSVPGTTNIQYF.